This T cell receptor beta chain was documented in a study of metastatic and nonmetastatic thyroid tumors. Patients underwent thyroid surgery, and none had received any treatment before it. With MiXCR, TCRdb called clones anew from the PCR reads. The profile covers tens of thousands of clones, with 23% appearing a single time and 65% to 75% taken by the ten largest. At least ten counts were recorded for this clone. The sequence derives from a male donor with papillary thyroid cancer or a benign thyroid nodule (not recorded which). Some clones in this sample may be carry-over from other donors' samples. Sequencing was done on a sample of blood.

The DNA for the CDR3 is TGCAGTGCCCCGGACAGGGGGCTAGCGACGACAGATACGCAGTATTTT. It codes for CSAPDRGLATTDTQYF. The J gene is TRBJ2-3, the V gene TRBV20-1, with TRBD1 matching 11 bases. Per germline, CDR1 DFQATT and CDR2 SNEGSKA (reference sequence). The CDR3 extends over 16 amino acids. The trim removed 6 bases at V and 3 bases at J, leaving 11 bases unmatched.